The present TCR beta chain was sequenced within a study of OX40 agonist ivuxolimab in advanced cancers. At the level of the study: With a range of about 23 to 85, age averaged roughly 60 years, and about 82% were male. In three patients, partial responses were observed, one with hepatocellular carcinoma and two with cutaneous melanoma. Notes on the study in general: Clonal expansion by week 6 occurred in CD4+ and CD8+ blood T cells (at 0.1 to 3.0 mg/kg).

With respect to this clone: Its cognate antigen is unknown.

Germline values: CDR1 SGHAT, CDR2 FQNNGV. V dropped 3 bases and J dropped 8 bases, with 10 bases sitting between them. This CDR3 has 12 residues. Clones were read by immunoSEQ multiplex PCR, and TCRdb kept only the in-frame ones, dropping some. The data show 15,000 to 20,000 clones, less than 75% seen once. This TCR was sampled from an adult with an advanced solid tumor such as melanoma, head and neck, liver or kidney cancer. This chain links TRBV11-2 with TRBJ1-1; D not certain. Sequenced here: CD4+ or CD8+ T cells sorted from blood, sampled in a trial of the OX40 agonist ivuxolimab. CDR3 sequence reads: CASSFYSTEAFF. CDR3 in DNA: TGTGCCAGCAGCTTCTACAGTACAGAAGCTTTCTTT.